These T cell receptor beta chains were read from a single sample in a study of blood T cell repertoires in COVID-19. Repertoires were generated with immunoSEQ multiplex PCR, while TCRdb's copy carries only in-frame clones and drops some. The table records about 280,000 clones, 75% to 90% of them present only once. The sample consisted of peripheral blood. All receptors come from a woman between 45 and 65 years old who had recovered from COVID-19. CDR3s include the opening cysteine and the closing phenylalanine or tryptophan. A D gene is named only where the DNA matches it firmly. Clone size is given for some rows only: seen once, a few or many times, or a class if the clone is expanded.

TRBV7-2	-	-	TRBJ2-7	TGTGCCAGCAGCTTAGGAGACAGGCGACTCTACGAGCAGTACTTC	CASSLGDRRLYEQYF
TRBV28	-	-	TRBJ1-2	TGTGCCAGCAGTTTGGGGGCCGGAATGAACTATGGCTACACCTTC	CASSLGAGMNYGYTF
TRBV25-1	-	TRBD1	TRBJ2-2	TGTGCCAGCAGTGAATCACCGGGACAGGGCCATTTTGAGCTGTTTTTT	CASSESPGQGHFELFF
TRBV4-1	once	TRBD1	TRBJ2-3	TGCGCCAGCAGCCAGGAAAGAGGACAGGGAACAGATACGCAGTATTTT	CASSQERGQGTDTQYF
TRBV7-3	-	TRBD2	TRBJ2-5	TGTGCCAGCGGTAGCGGGGCCCAAGAGACCCAGTACTTC	CASGSGAQETQYF
TRBV5-1	-	TRBD1	TRBJ2-3	TGCGCCAGCAGCTTGGGGACAGGGGGCACAGATACGCAGTATTTT	CASSLGTGGTDTQYF
TRBV4-3	-	-	TRBJ1-1	TGCGCCAGCAGCCAAGATGCGATTGCTGAAGCTTTCTTT	CASSQDAIAEAFF
TRBV10-3	-	TRBD1	TRBJ2-7	TGTGCCATCAGGACAGGACAGGGACGGCCCTACGAGCAGTACTTC	CAIRTGQGRPYEQYF
TRBV11-3	-	TRBD2	TRBJ2-3	TGTGCCAGCAGCTCAGGACTAGCGGGGGTGACAGATACGCAGTATTTT	CASSSGLAGVTDTQYF
TRBV30	-	-	TRBJ1-1	TGTGCCTCCGCGAGGGTGACCACTGAAGCTTTCTTT	CASARVTTEAFF
TRBV4-1	-	-	TRBJ1-1	TGCGCCAGCAGCCAAGATCCCGACACTGAAGCTTTCTTT	CASSQDPDTEAFF
TRBV7-2	-	TRBD2	TRBJ2-5	TGTGCCAGCAGCTTCCAGCGGGGGGGTTGGGAGACCCAGTACTTC	CASSFQRGGWETQYF
TRBV5-8	-	TRBD1	TRBJ2-1	TGTGCCAGCAGCCTAACAGGGGGCGAATACAATGAGCAGTTCTTC	CASSLTGGEYNEQFF
TRBV2	once	-	TRBJ1-1	TGTGCCAGCATACGGCGGCTGAACACTGAAGCTTTCTTT	CASIRRLNTEAFF
TRBV12-3/TRBV12-4	-	-	TRBJ1-3	TGTGCCAGCGGCCCCTTAGGAAACACCATATATTTT	CASGPLGNTIYF
TRBV6-5	-	-	TRBJ1-1	TGTGCCAGCAGTTACTCGGAGGGGACTGAAGCTTTCTTT	CASSYSEGTEAFF
TRBV13	-	TRBD1	TRBJ1-2	TGTGCCAGCAGCCCTGGGACAGCGAACTATGGCTACACCTTC	CASSPGTANYGYTF